This T cell receptor beta chain was observed in a study of blood T cell repertoires in COVID-19. Study at large: Acute and convalescent COVID-19 samples came from the United States, Italy and Spain.

Original processing notes: From reference gene primer amplification, estimates of nucleated cell counts were derived. Produced via immunoSEQ multiplex PCR; TCRdb's table is partial and in-frame only. V, J and clone size were drawn from that table, and D and trimming were deduced from the DNA. The table includes 90,000 or so clones, 70% to 90% detected once. Germline lookup yields CDR1 KGHSH and CDR2 LQKENI. The CDR3 contains 15 residues. V lost 5 bases and J lost 0, with 13 bases in between. The TCR comes from a man older than 75 with active or convalescent COVID-19. The sequenced material came from peripheral blood. The gene calls are TRBV18 and TRBJ2-5, with D tentatively TRBD1 (6 bases). This chain's CDR3 is CASSETGTYQETQYF. The CDR3 bases are TGTGCCAGCTCAGAGACAGGAACGTACCAAGAGACCCAGTACTTC.